This entry lists 21 T cell receptor beta chains sequenced from one sample in a study of shared clonotypes between healthy human individuals. Clones were read by immunoSEQ multiplex PCR, and TCRdb kept only the in-frame ones, dropping some. In the table there are a few hundred thousand clones, roughly 85% of which are singletons. The sample was PBMCs. Receptors originate from a woman aged 40 to 49 in good health. Some clones in this sample may be carry-over from other donors' samples.

This sequence joins TRBV5-8 and TRBJ2-7; no definite D call. The germline V and J ends were trimmed by 4 bases and 0 bases, with 11 bases remaining between them. This CDR3 region has 14 residues. CDR1 SGHTS and CDR2 YDEGEE come from the germline V gene. CDR3 nucleotide sequence: TGTGCCAGCAGCCTACAATTGAGCTCCTACGAGCAGTACTTC. Its protein product is CASSLQLSSYEQYF.

The genes are TRBV29-1 and TRBJ2-3; 9 bases align to TRBD2. Trimming removed 6 bases from V and 0 bases from J; junction bases left unmatched: 13. The CDR3 runs 17 residues. The V gene's germline CDR1 is SQVTM and CDR2 ANQGSEA. CDR3: CSVARTRTSDSTDTQYF. The CDR3 DNA is TGCAGCGTAGCAAGAACCAGGACTAGCGACAGCACAGATACGCAGTATTTT.

The genes are TRBV13 and TRBJ2-5, with TRBD2 matching over 8 bases. The V gene end was trimmed by 5 bases and the J gene end by 5 bases; junction bases not matched to a gene: 16. The CDR3 is made up of 17 amino acids. Germline V gene data show CDR1 as PRHDT and CDR2 as FYEKMQ (reference sequence). As DNA, the CDR3 is TGTGCCAGCAGCCCCAATCTGGGGGGACTAGTAACGGAGACCCAGTACTTC. Residues: CASSPNLGGLVTETQYF.

Worth noting for this clone: Distinct nucleotide sequences in the sample also encode this CDR3. The V gene is TRBV5-6, the J gene TRBJ2-7, with TRBD1 matching over 8 bases. CDR3 length equals 15 residues. Germline V lookup: CDR1 SGHDT, CDR2 YYEEEE. V shed 0 bases, J shed 2 bases, and the junction held 4 bases outside the gene matches. The CDR3 sequence is CASSLGTGGTYEQYF. CDR3 in DNA: TGTGCCAGCAGCTTGGGAACAGGGGGAACCTACGAGCAGTACTTC.

The chain carries TRBV28 and TRBJ1-5; D is uncertain. The CDR3 contains 14 residues. V was clipped by 5 bases and J by 0 bases, with 8 bases between them. Per the germline V gene, CDR1 is MDHEN and CDR2 is SYDVKM. The CDR3 region is CASSNLYSNQPQHF. The CDR3 bases are TGTGCCAGCAGTAATCTTTATAGCAATCAGCCCCAGCATTTT. Combining the CDR3 with reference TRBV28 and TRBJ1-5 gives the whole variable domain DVKVTQSSRYLVKRTGEKVFLECVQDMDHENMFWYRQDPGLGLRLIYFSYDVKMKEKGDIPEGYSVSREKKERFSLILESASTNQTSMYLCASSNLYSNQPQHFGDGTRLSIL.

The chain uses TRBV18 and TRBJ2-7; 7 positions agree with TRBD1. Unmatched junction bases numbered 4, after V lost 3 bases and J lost 2 bases. The CDR3 runs 14 residues. CDR1 and CDR2 from the germline V gene are KGHSH and LQKENI. The CDR3, as DNA: TGTGCCAGCTCACCCCAGACAGGGCCCTACGAGCAGTACTTC. This encodes CASSPQTGPYEQYF.

V and J are TRBV18 and TRBJ1-4, with 7 positions matching TRBD1. Looked up from germline, CDR1 is KGHSH and CDR2 is LQKENI. CDR3 length: 13 residues. The trim removed 8 bases at V and 6 bases at J, leaving 6 bases unmatched. The CDR3, as DNA: TGTGCCAGCCGACAGGGTCAGGATGAAAAACTGTTTTTT. As protein: CASRQGQDEKLFF.

This clone turned up a few times. This chain joins TRBV25-1 and TRBJ2-3; a weak D match, TRBD2 (5 bases). The germline CDR1 and CDR2 sequences are MGHDK and SYGVNS. The CDR3 contains 15 residues. Trimming removed 4 bases at V and 4 bases at J, with 15 bases between. The CDR3 DNA reads as TGTGCCAGCAGTGGCTTCCCCGCGGGCGCAGATACGCAGTATTTT. Its protein is CASSGFPAGADTQYF. Supplemented by reference TRBV25-1 and TRBJ2-3, the full variable domain reads EADIYQTPRYLVIGTGKKITLECSQTMGHDKMYWYQQDPGMELHLIHYSYGVNSTEKGDLSSESTVSRIRTEHFPLTLESARPSHTSQYLCASSGFPAGADTQYFGPGTRLTVL.

A few counts support this clone. The rearrangement uses TRBV18 and TRBJ1-5; 7 bases line up with TRBD1. CDR1 and CDR2 from the germline V gene are KGHSH and LQKENI. CDR3 length: 14 amino acids. Trimming cost V 3 bases and J 2 bases; bases outside gene matches: 1. For the CDR3, the DNA is TGTGCCAGCTCACCTACAGGGGGCAATCAGCCCCAGCATTTT. Amino acids: CASSPTGGNQPQHF.

The rearrangement joins TRBV19 to TRBJ1-5; 9 bases are shared with TRBD1. Germline V gives CDR1 LNHDA, CDR2 SQIVND (reference sequence). The CDR3 sequence is 15 residues long. The ends lost 6 bases at V and 0 bases at J; junction bases unmatched: 3. The CDR3 loop reads CASSSDRGSNQPQHF. CDR3 nucleotides: TGTGCCAGTAGCTCGGACAGGGGTAGCAATCAGCCCCAGCATTTT. The whole variable domain, filled in from reference TRBV19 and TRBJ1-5, reads DGGITQSPKYLFRKEGQNVTLSCEQNLNHDAMYWYRQDPGQGLRLIYYSQIVNDFQKGDIAEGYSVSREKKESFPLTVTSAQKNPTAFYLCASSSDRGSNQPQHFGDGTRLSIL.

The J gene is TRBJ2-7, the V gene TRBV10-2; D uncertain. V dropped 6 bases and J dropped 6 bases, with 12 bases sitting between them. The CDR3 has 12 amino acids. CDR1 is WSHSY, CDR2 SAAADI, per germline. As DNA, the CDR3 is TGCGCCAGCAGACAGAATCGCGGCGAGCAGTACTTC. It specifies CASRQNRGEQYF.

This chain joins TRBV7-6 and TRBJ2-1, with TRBD2 matching over 12 bases. V shed 5 bases, J shed 8 bases, and the junction held 13 bases outside the gene matches. The germline gives CDR1 SGHVS, CDR2 FNYEAQ. CDR3 length: 17 amino acids. This CDR3 reads CASSLLAGGPTGHEQFF. The CDR3 nucleotides read TGTGCCAGCAGCCTTCTAGCGGGAGGGCCAACTGGTCATGAGCAGTTCTTC.

In its sample, this clone was seen once. The chain links TRBV9 to TRBJ2-1; TRBD2 is a possible D gene (6 bases). V was clipped by 0 bases and J by 3 bases, with 10 bases between them. Per the germline V gene, CDR1 is SGDLS and CDR2 is YYNGEE. This CDR3 is 15 amino acids long. DNA for the CDR3: TGTGCCAGCAGCGTAGCTAGCGCGCTCTACAATGAGCAGTTCTTC. This encodes CASSVASALYNEQFF.

This clone was seen many times. The sample contains more than one DNA sequence encoding this CDR3. The chain employs TRBV6-4 and TRBJ2-3; D ambiguous. This CDR3 region has 14 residues. V was pared by 4 bases and J by 0 bases, with 8 bases between. The germline CDR1 and CDR2 sequences are MRHNA and SNTAGT. The CDR3 DNA is TGTGCCAGCAGTGTCTCCGGTAGCACAGATACGCAGTATTTT. Encoded protein: CASSVSGSTDTQYF.

The gene calls are TRBV27 and TRBJ2-3, with 13 positions matching TRBD2. The germline V gene encodes CDR1 MNHEY and CDR2 SMNVEV (reference sequence). The V segment lost 5 bases and the J segment 5 bases; nucleotides outside the gene matches: 4. CDR3 size: 15 residues. In nucleotides, the CDR3 is TGTGCCAGCAGTCCTTGGACTAGCGGGGGAGATACGCAGTATTTT. This sequence encodes CASSPWTSGGDTQYF.

This clone was detected a few times. The gene calls are TRBV5-4 and TRBJ2-2, with TRBD2 matching 7 bases. Germline values: CDR1 SGHNT, CDR2 YYREEE (reference sequence). This CDR3 is 16 amino acids long. V lost 6 bases to trimming and J lost 5 bases; unmatched junction nucleotides: 13. CDR3 nucleotides: TGTGCCAGCACGTCCGGGGGAGCGGGAAAAACCGGGGAGCTGTTTTTT. This sequence encodes CASTSGGAGKTGELFF.

The chain employs TRBV11-3 and TRBJ2-7, with D maybe TRBD2 (7 bases). Germline-derived CDR1 and CDR2 are SGHNT and YENEEA. The CDR3 consists of 14 residues. V gave up 5 bases and J gave up 6 bases, with 17 bases separating them. In DNA form, the CDR3 reads TGTGCCAGCAGCCCTTGGGGGGGCCTTGGCGAGCAGTACTTC. This encodes CASSPWGGLGEQYF. The variable domain in full, with the rest retrieved from reference TRBV11-3 and TRBJ2-7, is EAGVVQSPRYKIIEKKQPVAFWCNPISGHNTLYWYLQNLGQGPELLIRYENEEAVDDSQLPKDRFSAERLKGVDSTLKIQPAELGDSAVYLCASSPWGGLGEQYFGPGTRLTVT.

As regards this clone: Other nucleotide sequences in the sample specify the same CDR3. V gene TRBV6-1 combines with J gene TRBJ2-3; D perhaps matches TRBD1 (5 bases). CDR1 is MNHNS, CDR2 SASEGT, per germline. The CDR3 runs to 15 residues. Trimming left V 4 bases short and J 0 bases short, with 11 bases between. The CDR3 DNA sequence: TGTGCCAGCAGTGTTCCCCAGGGAAGCACAGATACGCAGTATTTT. It translates to CASSVPQGSTDTQYF.

The rearrangement uses TRBV18 and TRBJ1-2, with 9 bases that match TRBD1. Trimming removed 5 bases from V and 3 bases from J; junction bases left unmatched: 7. CDR1 is KGHSH, CDR2 LQKENI, per germline. The CDR3 is made up of 15 amino acids. The CDR3 nucleotides are TGTGCCAGCTCAAGTGACAGGGGGAACGACTATGGCTACACCTTC. Residues: CASSSDRGNDYGYTF. The variable domain in full, completed from reference TRBV18 and TRBJ1-2, reads NAGVMQNPRHLVRRRGQEARLRCSPMKGHSHVYWYRQLPEEGLKFMVYLQKENIIDESGMPKERFSAEFPKEGPSILRIQQVVRGDSAAYFCASSSDRGNDYGYTFGSGTRLTVV.

The chain joins TRBV7-2 to TRBJ2-1, with D perhaps TRBD2 (6 bases). V lost 5 bases and J 9 bases, leaving 17 bases between the germline ends. CDR3 length: 14 amino acids. The germline V gene has CDR1 SGHTA and CDR2 FQGNSA. CDR3 residues: CASSAVTGGTEQFF. In nucleotides, the CDR3 is TGTGCCAGCAGCGCAGTTACCGGAGGGACTGAGCAGTTCTTC.

This clone was picked up a small number of times. This chain uses TRBV4-2 with TRBJ1-1; the D is unclear. Trimming pared 0 bases from V and 11 bases from J, leaving 10 bases between. This CDR3 region has 12 residues. Germline assignment: CDR1 LGHNA and CDR2 YNFKEQ. CDR3 in DNA: TGTGCCAGCAGCCAAGATTTGGGTTTGGCTTTCTTT. It yields the protein CASSQDLGLAFF.